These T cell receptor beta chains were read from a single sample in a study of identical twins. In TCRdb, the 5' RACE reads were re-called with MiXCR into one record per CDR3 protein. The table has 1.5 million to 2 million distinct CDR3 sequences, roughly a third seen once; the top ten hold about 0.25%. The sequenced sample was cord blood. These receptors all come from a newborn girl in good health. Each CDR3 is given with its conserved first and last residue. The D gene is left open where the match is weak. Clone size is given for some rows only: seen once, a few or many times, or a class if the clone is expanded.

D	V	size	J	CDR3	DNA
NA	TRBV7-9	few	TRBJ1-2	CASSLENRAGYTF	TGTGCCAGCAGCTTAGAGAACAGGGCGGGCTACACCTTC
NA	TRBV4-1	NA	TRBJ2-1	CASSQGYPDIYNEQFF	TGCGCCAGCAGCCAAGGCTACCCGGATATCTACAATGAGCAGTTCTTC
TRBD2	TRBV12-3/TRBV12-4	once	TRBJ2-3	CASSLVLAGDVQYF	TGTGCCAGCAGTTTGGTATTAGCGGGAGATGTGCAGTATTTT
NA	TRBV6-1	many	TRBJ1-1	CASTRNTEAFF	TGTGCCAGCACCCGGAACACTGAAGCTTTCTTT
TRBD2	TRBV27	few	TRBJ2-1	CASSSEVLAGGGEQFF	TGTGCCAGCAGTTCGGAGGTACTAGCGGGAGGGGGTGAGCAGTTCTTC
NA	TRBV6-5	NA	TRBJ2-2	CASRNSGGRIGELFF	TGTGCCAGCAGAAACTCAGGGGGGAGAATCGGGGAGCTGTTTTTT
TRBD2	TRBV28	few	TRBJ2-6	CASEGTSTSGANVLTF	TGTGCCAGCGAAGGGACTAGCACCTCTGGGGCCAACGTCCTGACTTTC
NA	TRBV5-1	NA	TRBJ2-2	CASSLSTWNTGELFF	TGCGCCAGCAGCTTATCGACCTGGAACACCGGGGAGCTGTTTTTT
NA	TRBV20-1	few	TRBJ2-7	CSARPREGPYEQYF	TGCAGTGCTAGGCCCCGAGAGGGGCCCTACGAGCAGTACTTC
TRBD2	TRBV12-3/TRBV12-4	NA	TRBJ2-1	CASSWASGSRAGQYEQFF	TGTGCCAGCAGTTGGGCTAGCGGGAGTAGAGCGGGACAATATGAGCAGTTCTTC
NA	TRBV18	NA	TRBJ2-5	CASSPPWGYQETQYF	TGTGCCAGCTCACCACCTTGGGGGTACCAAGAGACCCAGTACTTC
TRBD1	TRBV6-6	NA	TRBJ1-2	CASLSGTGALHGYTF	TGTGCCAGCCTCTCAGGGACAGGGGCTTTACATGGCTACACCTTC
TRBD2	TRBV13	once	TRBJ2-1	CASSLNGAGYSYNEQFF	TGTGCCAGCAGCTTAAACGGAGCGGGGTATTCCTACAATGAGCAGTTCTTC
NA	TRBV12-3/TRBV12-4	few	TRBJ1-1	CASSRQGQRAEAFF	TGTGCCAGCAGCCGCCAAGGGCAGCGGGCTGAAGCTTTCTTT
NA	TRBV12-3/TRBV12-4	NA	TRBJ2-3	CASSLDGGYTQYF	TGTGCCAGCAGCCTGGACGGGGGATATACGCAGTATTTT
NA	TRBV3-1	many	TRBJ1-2	CASSQEGFNYGYTF	TGTGCCAGCAGCCAAGAAGGTTTTAACTATGGCTACACCTTC
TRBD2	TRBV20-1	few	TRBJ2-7	CSARVRLAGGYEQYF	TGCAGTGCTAGGGTTCGACTAGCGGGGGGTTACGAGCAGTACTTC
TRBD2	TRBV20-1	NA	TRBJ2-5	CSARVTGGPLETQYF	TGCAGTGCTAGAGTAACGGGGGGGCCCCTAGAGACCCAGTACTTC
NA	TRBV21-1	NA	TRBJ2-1	CASSRDSRNSNEQFF	TGTGCCAGCAGCCGGGACTCACGGAACAGCAATGAGCAGTTCTTC